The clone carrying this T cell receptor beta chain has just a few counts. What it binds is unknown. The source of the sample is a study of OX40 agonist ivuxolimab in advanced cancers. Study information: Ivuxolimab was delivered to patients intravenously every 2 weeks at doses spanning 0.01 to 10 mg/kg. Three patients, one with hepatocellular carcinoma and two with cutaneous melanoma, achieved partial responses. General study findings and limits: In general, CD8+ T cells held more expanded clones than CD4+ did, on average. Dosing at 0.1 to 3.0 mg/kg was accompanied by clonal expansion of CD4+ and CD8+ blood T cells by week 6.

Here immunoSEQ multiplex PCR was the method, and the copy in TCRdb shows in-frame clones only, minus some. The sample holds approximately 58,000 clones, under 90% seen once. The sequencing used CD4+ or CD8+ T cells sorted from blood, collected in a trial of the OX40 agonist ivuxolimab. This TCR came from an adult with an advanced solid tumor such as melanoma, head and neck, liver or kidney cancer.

The DNA for the CDR3 is TGTGCCAGCAGTTCCGACCGGGTCGGGGATACGCAGTATTTT. Translation gives CASSSDRVGDTQYF. This chain links TRBV28 with TRBJ2-3; D not certain. Germline lookup yields CDR1 MDHEN and CDR2 SYDVKM. V was trimmed by 4 bases and J by 6 bases, leaving 14 bases between them. This CDR3 region has 14 residues.